This T cell receptor (beta chain) was sequenced for a study of shared clonotypes between healthy human individuals. The wider study: Per donor, CD8 memory used one plate, CD8 naive used two, CD4 memory used three and CD4 naive used three. Study-level points and caveats: Clonotype sharing among donors was expected to depend on sequencing depth.

Template for every sorted-subset replicate PCR totaled about 200 ng DNA, 25,000 to 35,000 T cell genomes. The method was immunoSEQ multiplex PCR; TCRdb's version includes in-frame clones alone and lacks a portion of them. This sample carries around 1 million clones, 76% of them seen once, and the ten largest clones take 1.5%. A split of CD4+ cells into CD45RA+ naive and CD45RA-negative memory subsets was performed. This clone has a handful of counts. The antigen is undetermined. Trimming cost V 2 bases and J 0 bases, with 8 bases left between them. The CDR3 is 15 amino acids. Looked up from germline, CDR1 is SGHRS and CDR2 is YFSETQ.

The sequence was collected from a man aged 18 to 30 in good health. Sequenced: memory CD4+ T cells sorted from blood. Stated subset: CD45RA-negative fraction. The V gene is TRBV5-1, the J gene TRBJ2-2; D is ambiguous. The CDR3 coding sequence is TGCGCCAGCAGCTTTGGCGGTTCGAACACCGGGGAGCTGTTTTTT. Residues: CASSFGGSNTGELFF.